These 29 T cell receptor beta chains came from one sample sequenced in a study of blood T cell repertoires in COVID-19. The method was immunoSEQ multiplex PCR; TCRdb's version includes in-frame clones alone and lacks a portion of them. The table shows a few hundred thousand clones, with less than 90% occurring only once. Material: PBMCs or T cells enriched from blood (not recorded which). Receptors originate from a young woman who had recovered from COVID-19.

The chain employs TRBV15 and TRBJ1-4, with 10 bases that match TRBD1. This CDR3 has 15 amino acids. The ends lost 0 bases at V and 5 bases at J; junction bases unmatched: 0. Germline V CDR1 and CDR2: LNHNV, YYDKDF (reference sequence). The CDR3 DNA reads as TGTGCCACCAGCAGAGAGGGACAGGGGAATGAAAAACTGTTTTTT. Translation gives CATSREGQGNEKLFF.

The V and J genes are TRBV6-6 and TRBJ1-5, with TRBD1 as a possible D gene (6 bases). Trimming removed 5 bases from V and 4 bases from J, with 12 bases in between. The CDR3 totals 14 residues. Germline values: CDR1 MNHNY, CDR2 SVGAGI (reference sequence). CDR3 DNA: TGTGCCAGCAGTACCCGGGACAAGAATCAGCCCCAGCATTTT. Translation gives CASSTRDKNQPQHF.

This clone has a single count. The chain employs TRBV28 and TRBJ2-3; 7 bases are shared with TRBD2. Germline V gene data show CDR1 as MDHEN and CDR2 as SYDVKM. Trimming took 6 bases from V and 8 from J; bases not matched to a gene: 2. The CDR3 extends over 11 amino acids. The CDR3 sequence is CASSRTSTQYF. The CDR3 DNA is TGTGCCAGCAGCCGGACTAGTACGCAGTATTTT.

V gene TRBV27 combines with J gene TRBJ2-7; D gene uncertain. V gave up 1 base and J gave up 0 bases, with 7 bases separating them. The CDR3 runs to 14 residues. CDR1 is MNHEY, CDR2 SMNVEV, per germline (reference sequence). CDR3 amino acids: CASSLWAASYEQYF. CDR3 sequence (DNA): TGTGCCAGCAGTTTATGGGCAGCCTCCTACGAGCAGTACTTC.

The V and J genes are TRBV24-1 and TRBJ2-3; 8 bases line up with TRBD2. V trimming: 0 bases; J trimming: 8 bases; junction bases outside the gene matches: 3. Germline CDR1 reads KGHDR; CDR2 reads SFDVKD. The CDR3 loop spans 14 amino acids. The CDR3, as DNA: TGTGCCACCAGTGATTTGCAGAGCGGGGGTACGCAGTATTTT. It specifies CATSDLQSGGTQYF.

The rearrangement joins TRBV5-1 to TRBJ2-7, with 11 bases that match TRBD1. This CDR3 is built from 17 residues. CDR1 is SGHRS, CDR2 YFSETQ, per germline. J gave up 1 base and V 5 bases, and 11 bases lay outside the gene matches. CDR3 in DNA: TGCGCCAGCAGTCTCAACGAGGGACAGGGGGTTTCCTACGAGCAGTACTTC. This encodes CASSLNEGQGVSYEQYF.

The CDR3 sequence: CASRPTMDRGSYEQYF. CDR3 coding DNA: TGTGCCAGCAGGCCTACAATGGACAGGGGGTCCTACGAGCAGTACTTC. The V call is TRBV11-2, the J call TRBJ2-7; 10 nucleotides match TRBD1. Germline loops: CDR1 SGHAT, CDR2 FQNNGV. The CDR3 length is 16 residues. The ends lost 6 bases at V and 1 base at J; junction bases unmatched: 9.

This clone was observed a single time. This sequence joins TRBV27 and TRBJ2-7; the D gene is possibly TRBD2 (6 bases). CDR3 length: 15 residues. The germline gives CDR1 MNHEY, CDR2 SMNVEV (reference sequence). Trimming stripped 5 bases from V and 3 bases from J, with 17 bases between. The CDR3, as DNA: TGTGCCAGCAGTCTCCGAGTCGCGGGACTCTACGAGCAGTACTTC. Encoded protein: CASSLRVAGLYEQYF.

This clone showed up just a few times. The chain links TRBV12-3 or TRBV12-4 to TRBJ1-2; D is unresolved. This CDR3 is 13 amino acids long. V was pared by 4 bases and J by 3 bases, with 9 bases between. The CDR3 DNA follows: TGTGCCAGCAGTTCCCTGGGAGACTATGGCTACACCTTC. It yields the protein CASSSLGDYGYTF.

This chain connects TRBV3-1 (or the pseudogene TRBV3-2) to TRBJ1-6; TRBD1 is a possible D gene (6 bases). Trimming cost V 2 bases and J 10 bases, with 15 bases left between them. The CDR3 is made up of 15 amino acids. Looked up from germline, CDR1 is LGHDT and CDR2 is YNNKEL (reference sequence). The CDR3 loop is CASSQSTGKGSPLHF. CDR3 bases: TGTGCCAGCAGCCAATCAACAGGGAAGGGATCACCCCTCCACTTT.

This clone was counted only a few times. The gene calls are TRBV2 and TRBJ2-7; TRBD1 matches at 8 bases. V was clipped by 6 bases and J by 0 bases; unmatched bases: 7. The CDR3 length is 15 residues. Germline CDR1 is SNHLY and CDR2 is FYNNEI. This chain's CDR3 is CASRGSGTGSYEQYF. CDR3 in DNA: TGTGCCAGCAGGGGCTCCGGGACAGGCTCCTACGAGCAGTACTTC.

The chain combines TRBV28 with TRBJ2-1; 9 bases are a match to TRBD1. V dropped 2 bases and J dropped 8; count of bases not matched to a gene: 10. Germline V gives CDR1 MDHEN, CDR2 SYDVKM. This CDR3 has 16 residues. This CDR3 is CASSLLGGQGRDEQFF. The CDR3, as DNA: TGTGCCAGCAGTTTACTCGGGGGACAGGGTAGAGATGAGCAGTTCTTC.

V usage is TRBV21-1 and J usage is TRBJ2-7; the D call in the table, TRBD1, was not verified against the DNA. TRBV21-1 is a recognized pseudogene. The CDR3 length is 14 residues. DNA of the CDR3: TGTGCCAGCAGCAAAGGTCACAGGGGTGGCGAGCAGTACTTC. Amino acids: CASSKGHRGGEQYF.

CDR3 residues: CASEIKGGNQPQHF. For the CDR3, the DNA is TGTGCCAGCGAAATAAAGGGGGGCAATCAGCCCCAGCATTTT. The V gene is TRBV19, the J gene TRBJ1-5, with D perhaps TRBD1 (6 bases). Trimming took off 9 bases at V and 2 bases at J, with 14 bases between the two ends. Germline lookup yields CDR1 LNHDA and CDR2 SQIVND (reference sequence). The CDR3 extends over 14 amino acids.

This rearrangement joins TRBV2 to TRBJ1-5; D uncertain. The germline gives CDR1 SNHLY, CDR2 FYNNEI. This CDR3 spans 15 amino acids. With 6 bases removed from V and 1 base from J, the gap between germline ends came to 13 bases. CDR3 sequence reads: CASSRLLGSNQPQHF. The CDR3 nucleotides read TGTGCCAGCAGCAGATTACTAGGGAGCAATCAGCCCCAGCATTTT.

The DNA of the CDR3 is TGTGCCAGCAGCGTAGGAGAGACAGGGCCCCTAAATACGCAGTATTTT. Encoded protein: CASSVGETGPLNTQYF. The V and J genes are TRBV9 and TRBJ2-3; 7 bases match TRBD1. The CDR3 spans 16 residues. V lost 0 bases, J lost 7 bases, and 11 bases stayed unmatched. Germline CDR1 is SGDLS and CDR2 is YYNGEE.

The chain combines TRBV9 with TRBJ1-1, with 11 bases aligning to TRBD1. This CDR3 comprises 17 residues. CDR1 is SGDLS, CDR2 YYNGEE, per germline. After removal of 0 bases from V and 1 base from J, the junction contained 5 bases not matched to a gene. The CDR3 DNA follows: TGTGCCAGCAGCGTAGTAGGACAGGGGGCCCGGAACACTGAAGCTTTCTTT. Translating it yields CASSVVGQGARNTEAFF.

CDR3 coding DNA: TGCGCCAGCAGCCGGAGGACAGGGGTTACTAATGAAAAACTGTTTTTT. As protein: CASSRRTGVTNEKLFF. The chain is built from TRBV4-1 and TRBJ1-4; 9 bases are a match to TRBD1. Per germline, CDR1 MGHRA and CDR2 YSYEKL. With 4 bases clipped from V and 2 bases from J, the junction kept 5 bases outside the gene matches. The CDR3 is 16 amino acids.

The CDR3 sequence is CASSKAGQGTTENEKLFF. The CDR3 DNA reads as TGTGCCAGCAGCAAAGCGGGACAGGGTACGACGGAGAATGAAAAACTGTTTTTT. The chain links TRBV21-1 to TRBJ1-4; the table's D call of TRBD1 was not tested on the DNA. TRBV21-1 is designated a pseudogene. This CDR3 spans 18 amino acids.

Comments on this clone: This specimen includes other DNA sequences encoding the same CDR3. The V and J genes are TRBV18 and TRBJ1-2, with 10 positions matching TRBD1. From germline, CDR1 is KGHSH and CDR2 LQKENI. The CDR3 is 14 amino acids. V shed 3 bases, J shed 5 bases, and the junction held 3 bases outside the gene matches. The CDR3 is CASSPGTGEYGYTF. The CDR3 DNA follows: TGTGCCAGCTCACCCGGGACAGGGGAGTATGGCTACACCTTC.

The CDR3 DNA sequence: TGTGCCAGCAGTTCCCAGGGGCTGAGCAATCAGCCCCAGCATTTT. Translation: CASSSQGLSNQPQHF. This sequence joins TRBV7-2 and TRBJ1-5; TRBD1 is a possible D gene (6 bases). CDR1 SGHTA and CDR2 FQGNSA come from the germline V gene. The V and J ends lost 6 bases and 1 base respectively, with 13 bases between them. The CDR3 covers 15 residues.

In DNA, the CDR3 is TGTGCCAGCAGCTTCGGAGCCTACGAGCAGTACTTC. Its protein product is CASSFGAYEQYF. The gene calls are TRBV7-2 and TRBJ2-7; D ambiguous. The CDR3 sequence is 12 residues long. The ends were cut back, 3 bases at V and 2 bases at J, with 5 bases in the middle. Germline loops: CDR1 SGHTA, CDR2 FQGNSA.

This sequence joins TRBV18 and TRBJ1-5; 7 bases match TRBD1. Losses at the gene ends were 6 bases for V and 4 bases for J; bases not matched to a gene: 9. The germline V gene encodes CDR1 KGHSH and CDR2 LQKENI. This CDR3 has 15 residues. DNA for the CDR3: TGTGCCAGCTCCCCGGAGGCAGGGGGAAATCAGCCCCAGCATTTT. Translated, it gives CASSPEAGGNQPQHF.

The table lists this clone with a count of one. The chain links TRBV2 to TRBJ2-5; D remains unclear. Looked up from germline, CDR1 is SNHLY and CDR2 is FYNNEI. V lost 8 bases and J 0 bases, leaving 7 bases between the germline ends. This CDR3 comprises 12 residues. CDR3 in DNA: TGTGCCAGCTCAAAAAACCAAGAGACCCAGTACTTC. It codes for CASSKNQETQYF.

This CDR3 is CASNLANTYEQYF. CDR3 bases: TGTGCCAGCAATCTAGCGAATACCTACGAGCAGTACTTC. The genes are TRBV6-6 and TRBJ2-7, with D possibly TRBD2 on 6 matching bases. The V end was cut by 7 bases, the J end by 2 bases, with 12 bases between. Germline loops: CDR1 MNHNY, CDR2 SVGAGI (reference sequence). The CDR3 runs 13 residues.

This sequence joins TRBV5-1 and TRBJ2-1; 12 bases line up with TRBD2. CDR3 length: 16 amino acids. Looked up from germline, CDR1 is SGHRS and CDR2 is YFSETQ. The V segment lost 0 bases and the J segment 6 bases; nucleotides outside the gene matches: 4. The CDR3 reads CASSLALTSGSNEQFF. The CDR3 coding sequence is TGCGCCAGCAGCTTGGCCCTGACTAGCGGGAGCAATGAGCAGTTCTTC. Drawing the rest from reference TRBV5-1 and TRBJ2-1, the complete variable domain is KAGVTQTPRYLIKTRGQQVTLSCSPISGHRSVSWYQQTPGQGLQFLFEYFSETQRNKGNFPGRFSGRQFSNSRSEMNVSTLELGDSALYLCASSLALTSGSNEQFFGPGTRLTVL.

The chain links TRBV19 to TRBJ2-7; 7 nucleotides match TRBD1. Unmatched junction bases numbered 20, after V lost 7 bases and J lost 2 bases. CDR1 is LNHDA and CDR2 is SQIVND in the germline V gene (reference sequence). The CDR3 has 18 residues. The CDR3 DNA is TGTGCCAGTATAGCACCGGGACACACCTTACAGGGGACCTACGAGCAGTACTTC. Translation: CASIAPGHTLQGTYEQYF.

The chain recombines TRBV6-5 with TRBJ2-5; 8 nucleotides match TRBD2. Germline lookup yields CDR1 MNHEY and CDR2 SVGAGI. The CDR3 is 15 residues long. J was trimmed by 2 bases and V by 5 bases; bases with no gene match: 7. CDR3 bases: TGTGCCAGCAGTCCCTCAACGGGGGGGCAAGAGACCCAGTACTTC. This codes for CASSPSTGGQETQYF.

The V and J genes are TRBV28 and TRBJ1-5; D gene uncertain. V lost 8 bases and J 3 bases, leaving 11 bases between the germline ends. The length of the CDR3 is 13 residues. Germline V gene sequence: CDR1 MDHEN, CDR2 SYDVKM. The CDR3 sequence is CASGGQTNQPQHF. As DNA, the CDR3 is TGTGCCAGCGGAGGGCAGACCAATCAGCCCCAGCATTTT.